This TCR beta chain was sequenced for a study of blood T cell repertoires in COVID-19. Study as a whole: The United States, Italy and Spain supplied acute and convalescent COVID-19 samples. The cDNA or gDNA used as material had been derived from T cells, B-cell-depleted T cells, or PBMCs.

Per germline, CDR1 SGHNT and CDR2 YYREEE (reference sequence). The CDR3 is 14 amino acids. Trimming shortened V by 2 bases and J by 2 bases, and 10 bases separated the two germline ends. Original data processing: For nucleated cells, counts were estimated from reference gene primer amplification. Some clones are missing from TCRdb's copy, which holds only in-frame ones; the method was immunoSEQ multiplex PCR. V and J calls and clone size are those listed in that table; D and trimming were worked out from the DNA. The sample records approximately 230,000 clones, 87% being singletons. The specimen was peripheral blood. The V call is TRBV5-4, the J call TRBJ1-1, with D hard to call. The TCR originated in a man aged 18 to 29 with active or convalescent COVID-19. CDR3 sequence: CASSLGEGNTEAFF. DNA for the CDR3: TGTGCCAGCAGCTTAGGCGAGGGAAACACTGAAGCTTTCTTT.